These T cell receptor beta chains were read from a single sample in a study of blood T cell repertoires in COVID-19. Sequencing used immunoSEQ multiplex PCR; TCRdb keeps in-frame clones, though not all of them. Of tens of thousands of clones in the sample, about 88% were seen once. The sequencing input was peripheral blood. The receptors stem from a man between 65 and 85 years old with active or convalescent COVID-19. Both conserved end residues are part of each CDR3. Each record gives: D gene, J gene, clone size, V gene, CDR3 protein, CDR3 DNA. D genes are given only for firm matches. Clone sizes are given selectively: once, few, many, or a class where the clone is expanded.

D gene: TRBD1
J gene: TRBJ1-5
clone size: -
V gene: TRBV28
CDR3 protein: CASTFPPGGQGRNQPQHF
CDR3 DNA: TGTGCCAGCACTTTCCCTCCCGGAGGACAGGGACGAAATCAGCCCCAGCATTTT

D gene: TRBD1
J gene: TRBJ1-1
clone size: once
V gene: TRBV12-3/TRBV12-4
CDR3 protein: CASSEGATEAFF
CDR3 DNA: TGTGCCAGCAGTGAGGGGGCCACTGAAGCTTTCTTT

D gene: -
J gene: TRBJ2-5
clone size: -
V gene: TRBV9
CDR3 protein: CASSINQETQYF
CDR3 DNA: TGTGCCAGCAGCATTAACCAAGAGACCCAGTACTTC

D gene: TRBD1
J gene: TRBJ1-6
clone size: few
V gene: TRBV6-5
CDR3 protein: CASSSGTGPPLHF
CDR3 DNA: TGTGCCAGCAGCTCCGGGACAGGGCCACCCCTCCACTTT

D gene: -
J gene: TRBJ2-7
clone size: -
V gene: TRBV18
CDR3 protein: CASSPLELGSSYEQYF
CDR3 DNA: TGTGCCAGCTCACCCCTTGAGTTGGGGAGCTCCTACGAGCAGTACTTC

D gene: TRBD2
J gene: TRBJ2-3
clone size: once
V gene: TRBV7-6
CDR3 protein: CASSYFLVERGAADTQYF
CDR3 DNA: TGTGCCAGCAGCTACTTTTTAGTGGAGCGGGGGGCCGCAGATACGCAGTATTTT

D gene: -
J gene: TRBJ1-4
clone size: -
V gene: TRBV28
CDR3 protein: CASRVLEKLFF
CDR3 DNA: TGTGCCAGCAGGGTACTTGAAAAACTGTTTTTT

D gene: TRBD1
J gene: TRBJ1-1
clone size: -
V gene: TRBV7-9
CDR3 protein: CASSGIGTGEAFF
CDR3 DNA: TGTGCCAGCAGCGGAATAGGGACAGGTGAAGCTTTCTTT

D gene: TRBD1
J gene: TRBJ2-3
clone size: -
V gene: TRBV2
CDR3 protein: CASSEADRSTDTQYF
CDR3 DNA: TGTGCCAGCAGTGAAGCGGACAGGAGCACAGATACGCAGTATTTT

D gene: -
J gene: TRBJ2-1
clone size: -
V gene: TRBV21-1
CDR3 protein: CASTQGIDCYNEQFF
CDR3 DNA: TGTGCCAGCACACAGGGAATTGATTGCTACAATGAGCAGTTCTTC

D gene: -
J gene: TRBJ1-5
clone size: -
V gene: TRBV18
CDR3 protein: CASSPSQGGNQPQHF
CDR3 DNA: TGTGCCAGCTCACCATCACAGGGAGGCAATCAGCCCCAGCATTTT

D gene: -
J gene: TRBJ1-5
clone size: -
V gene: TRBV30
CDR3 protein: CAWSVGGDQPQHF
CDR3 DNA: TGTGCCTGGAGTGTTGGGGGGGATCAGCCCCAGCATTTT

D gene: TRBD1
J gene: TRBJ1-2
clone size: few
V gene: TRBV27
CDR3 protein: CASARSRGQGRNDGYTF
CDR3 DNA: TGTGCCAGCGCTCGAAGCCGGGGACAGGGGAGGAATGATGGCTACACCTTC

D gene: -
J gene: TRBJ1-2
clone size: -
V gene: TRBV28
CDR3 protein: CASSPGGGNYGYTF
CDR3 DNA: TGTGCCAGCAGCCCCGGCGGAGGTAACTATGGCTACACCTTC

D gene: -
J gene: TRBJ2-7
clone size: -
V gene: TRBV4-3
CDR3 protein: CASSQAQGWYEQYF
CDR3 DNA: TGCGCCAGCAGCCAAGCGCAGGGGTGGTACGAGCAGTACTTC

D gene: TRBD1
J gene: TRBJ1-1
clone size: once
V gene: TRBV19
CDR3 protein: CASNHRGHGTEAFF
CDR3 DNA: TGTGCCAGTAACCACAGGGGGCACGGCACTGAAGCTTTCTTT

D gene: -
J gene: TRBJ2-7
clone size: few
V gene: TRBV5-6
CDR3 protein: CASSHGGPTGYEQYF
CDR3 DNA: TGTGCCAGCAGCCATGGGGGTCCCACAGGGTACGAGCAGTACTTC

D gene: -
J gene: TRBJ1-5
clone size: -
V gene: TRBV5-1
CDR3 protein: CASSLDSRGGEPQHF
CDR3 DNA: TGCGCCAGCAGCTTGGACAGCCGGGGAGGAGAGCCCCAGCATTTT

D gene: -
J gene: TRBJ1-5
clone size: -
V gene: TRBV5-6
CDR3 protein: CASSVFDVSRWSQHF
CDR3 DNA: TGTGCCAGCAGTGTCTTTGATGTGAGCCGTTGGTCCCAGCATTTT

D gene: TRBD1
J gene: TRBJ1-3
clone size: -
V gene: TRBV7-9
CDR3 protein: CASSPRRDRGNTIYF
CDR3 DNA: TGTGCCAGCAGTCCCCGCCGGGACAGGGGAAACACCATATATTTT

D gene: -
J gene: TRBJ2-7
clone size: few
V gene: TRBV10-2
CDR3 protein: CASSPYYEQYF
CDR3 DNA: TGCGCCAGCAGTCCTTACTACGAGCAGTACTTC

D gene: -
J gene: TRBJ1-1
clone size: -
V gene: TRBV5-4
CDR3 protein: CASSLRWGGETFF
CDR3 DNA: TGTGCCAGCAGCTTGCGTTGGGGGGGCGAGACTTTCTTT

D gene: TRBD1
J gene: TRBJ1-5
clone size: once
V gene: TRBV11-2
CDR3 protein: CASSQGDQPQHF
CDR3 DNA: TGTGCCAGCAGCCAGGGGGACCAGCCCCAGCATTTT

D gene: -
J gene: TRBJ1-4
clone size: -
V gene: TRBV9
CDR3 protein: CASSVGGGGDSFVNEKLFF
CDR3 DNA: TGTGCCAGCAGCGTAGGAGGGGGGGGAGACAGCTTCGTTAATGAAAAACTGTTTTTT

D gene: -
J gene: TRBJ2-7
clone size: -
V gene: TRBV5-4
CDR3 protein: CASSSGLYEQYF
CDR3 DNA: TGTGCCAGCAGCTCTGGCCTCTACGAGCAGTACTTC

D gene: -
J gene: TRBJ1-6
clone size: -
V gene: TRBV28
CDR3 protein: CASSLQVAVSPLHF
CDR3 DNA: TGTGCCAGCAGCCTACAGGTGGCGGTTTCACCCCTCCACTTT

D gene: TRBD1
J gene: TRBJ1-4
clone size: -
V gene: TRBV5-6
CDR3 protein: CASSRSDREEATNEKLFF
CDR3 DNA: TGTGCCAGCAGCCGATCGGACAGGGAGGAGGCAACTAATGAAAAACTGTTTTTT

D gene: -
J gene: TRBJ2-3
clone size: -
V gene: TRBV5-4
CDR3 protein: CASSFHPGETSTDTQYF
CDR3 DNA: TGTGCCAGCAGCTTTCACCCAGGGGAAACTAGCACAGATACGCAGTATTTT

D gene: -
J gene: TRBJ2-5
clone size: -
V gene: TRBV7-2
CDR3 protein: CASSQDRRGTYQETQYF
CDR3 DNA: TGTGCCAGCAGCCAGGACAGAAGGGGGACGTACCAAGAGACCCAGTACTTC

D gene: -
J gene: TRBJ2-3
clone size: -
V gene: TRBV11-3
CDR3 protein: CASSLDTEYTQYF
CDR3 DNA: TGTGCCAGCAGCTTAGACACCGAGTATACGCAGTATTTT

D gene: TRBD1
J gene: TRBJ2-7
clone size: few
V gene: TRBV9
CDR3 protein: CASSVADWGQGRYEQYF
CDR3 DNA: TGTGCCAGCAGCGTAGCCGATTGGGGACAGGGGCGGTACGAGCAGTACTTC